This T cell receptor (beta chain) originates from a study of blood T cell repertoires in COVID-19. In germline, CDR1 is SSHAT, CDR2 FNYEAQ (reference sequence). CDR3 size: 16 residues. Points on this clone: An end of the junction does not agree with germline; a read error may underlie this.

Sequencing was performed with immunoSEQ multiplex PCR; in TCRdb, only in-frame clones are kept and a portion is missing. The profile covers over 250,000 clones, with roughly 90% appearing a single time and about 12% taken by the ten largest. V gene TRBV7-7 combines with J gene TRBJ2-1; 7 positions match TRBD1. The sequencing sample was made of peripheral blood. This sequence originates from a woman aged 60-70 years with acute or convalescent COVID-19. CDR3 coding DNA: TGTGCTAGCAGCAGAACAGGGGTTCCTTCCTACAATGAGCAGTTCTTC. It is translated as CASSRTGVPSYNEQFF.